This T cell receptor (beta chain) was found in a study of tumor-infiltrating lymphocytes in primary liver carcinoma (dated 2017 in TCRdb). Background for the entire study: Hepatocellular carcinoma (four) or combined HCC and intrahepatic cholangiocarcinoma (one) was present in the five patients, who were three men and two women aged 30 to 69 years. The five patients had tumors of stage T1-T3 N0M0, with maximum diameters ranging from roughly 4.2 to 11 cm. Samples yielded roughly 3.5 to 8 million productive TCRbeta reads; read depth did not differ significantly between tissue types. The study combined TCRbeta repertoire sequencing, expression microarrays and whole-exome sequencing across five regions of each liver tumor, with adjacent normal tissue and blood. A total of some 35 specimens from 5 patients underwent TCRbeta repertoire sequencing, comprising 25 or so tumor regions, 5 adjacent noncancerous liver tissues and 5 peripheral blood samples. To link TCRbeta repertoire diversity to the local molecular phenotype, the 25 tumor region samples were profiled with Agilent mRNA microarrays. Reproducibility between technical replicate repertoires was high, with correlation coefficients above 0.95 and mean shared-clone rates roughly 0.87.

From its cysteine to its phenylalanine, the CDR3 spans 15 amino acids. The kept DNA is CDR3 alone, 45 bases in frame from the first base. V is reduced by 2 bases and J by 7 bases, leaving a spacing of 15 bases between them. The germline V gene specifies MNHEY as CDR1 and SVGEGT as CDR2. Broad study findings and their caveats: Because the samples were bulk and unsorted, CD4+ and CD8+ T cell repertoires could not be compared. The study included only five patients, and the authors note findings should be validated in a larger study. The top 250 clones made up a significantly larger repertoire fraction in tumors than in blood (p = 0.039). Consistent with antigen-driven expansion, pairs of tumor regions showed higher repertoire overlap (mean about 36%) than either tumor-adjacent pairs (around 17%) or tumor-blood pairs (approximately 14%). Only about 8-25% of top clones were found in all five regions of a tumor, suggesting spatial heterogeneity of tumor-infiltrating T cells. Because only the TCR beta chain was sequenced and unpaired alpha chains were not captured, true repertoire diversity is likely underestimated.

TCRbeta-specific cDNA was reverse-transcribed from about 500 ng total RNA using a constant-region primer and ProtoScript II reverse transcriptase. The TCRbeta libraries were prepared through three rounds of nested multiplex PCR following a slightly modified ARM-PCR procedure. The first two PCR rounds used multiplex TRBV1-TRBV30 forward primers with a Cbeta reverse primer, each for 10 cycles. A final 25-cycle PCR with Deep VentR polymerase added sample barcodes and Illumina adapters. Before sequencing, amplicons of 200-500 bp were purified from gel using a QIAquick gel extraction kit. TCRbeta amplicons were sequenced on an Illumina HiSeq 2500 with 250-bp paired-end reads. As for the original processing: Trimmomatic v0.33 was used to quality-trim the reads, and FLASH v1.2.11 was used to merge paired reads so that full CDR3 sequences could be recovered. V, D and J germline segments were assigned to the rearranged TCRbeta sequences by MiGEC v1.2.1b. VDJtools v1.0.0 computed clonotype statistics and Shannon-Wiener diversity indices. To reduce sampling bias, subsequent analyses other than the diversity analysis used only the 250 most abundant clonotypes in each sample. Through fastp at Q25 and MiXCR, TCRdb rebuilt clones from the public reads, retaining in-frame beta chains. When rows share a CDR3 protein, they turn into one entry using the most common DNA and genes. The V and J calls come from TCRdb's annotation, not from the publication. The sample contains 50,000 to 70,000 distinct CDR3 sequences, about two thirds of them found a single time. Clones ranked in the top ten supply approximately 54% of the sample.

Total RNA and DNA were co-extracted without cell sorting from roughly 20-30 mg of bulk tissue using the AllPrep DNA/RNA mini kit. About 5 patients with histopathologically diagnosed primary liver carcinoma underwent surgical resection in China between November 2015 and 2016. Patients had chronic HBV infection and were treatment-naive at sampling. Five spatially separated regions were sampled from each tumor: the superior, inferior, left-lateral and right-lateral poles, plus the tumor centre. More than 75% viable tumor cells were found by histology in every tumor sample. Fresh tumor and adjacent tissue pieces were bisected, with one half stored in RNAlater at -80 degrees C and the other half sent for histology. This clonotype was recorded many times. Its cognate antigen has yet to be identified. Base qualities were left out, and no much larger clone turns up one base away.

This TCR derives from a middle-aged man with primary liver carcinoma and hepatitis B virus infection. The chain links TRBV6-2 or TRBV6-3 with TRBJ2-1, with the identity of the D gene unclear. Sample: liver tumor tissue from sampling region 2. What this sample's cell subset or site label stands for: tumor region T2, inferior pole. The nucleotide sequence reads TGTGCCAGCAGTTACATACTTCACGCTGCAAATGAGCAGTTCTTC. The resulting protein is CASSYILHAANEQFF.